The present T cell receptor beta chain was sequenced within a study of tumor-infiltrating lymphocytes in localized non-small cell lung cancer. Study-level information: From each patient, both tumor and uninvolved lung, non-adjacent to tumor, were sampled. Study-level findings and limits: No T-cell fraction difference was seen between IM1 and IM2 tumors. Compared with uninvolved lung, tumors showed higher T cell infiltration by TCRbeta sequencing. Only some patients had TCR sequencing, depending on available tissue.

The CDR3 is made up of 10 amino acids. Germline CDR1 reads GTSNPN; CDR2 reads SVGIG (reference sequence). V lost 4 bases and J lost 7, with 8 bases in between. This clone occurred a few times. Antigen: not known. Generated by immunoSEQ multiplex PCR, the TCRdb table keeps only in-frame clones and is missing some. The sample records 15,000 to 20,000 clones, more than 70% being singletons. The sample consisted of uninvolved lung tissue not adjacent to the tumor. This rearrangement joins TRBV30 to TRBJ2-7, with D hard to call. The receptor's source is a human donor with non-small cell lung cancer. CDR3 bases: TGTGCCTGGAACCGTGGAGAGCAGTACTTC. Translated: CAWNRGEQYF.